This entry is about one T cell receptor beta chain. Its antigen is undetermined. The CDR3 is made up of 13 amino acids. Deletions cut 5 bases from V and 3 bases from J, with 11 bases between. Germline V gives CDR1 MGHDK, CDR2 SYGVNS. These data originate in a study of cytomegalovirus exposure and HLA in healthy donors. Vbeta (60) and Jbeta (13) primers were used in the PCR. Generated by immunoSEQ multiplex PCR, the TCRdb table keeps only in-frame clones and is missing some. This listing includes 150,000 to 250,000 clones. Study-wide results and caveats: Productive status was seen about 87% or about 30% of the time for most TCR beta V segments in an earlier analysis. A later look showed TCR association rates differing by HLA locus, highest for DRB1 and lowest for HLA-C.

The TCR comes from a boy younger than 18 in good health and CMV-seronegative. This chain uses TRBV25-1 with TRBJ2-7; D gene unclear. Source material: PBMCs. The CDR3 region is CASSQNSLYEQYF. The DNA of the CDR3 is TGTGCCAGCAGTCAAAATTCACTCTACGAGCAGTACTTC.